The clone carrying this T cell receptor (beta chain) was observed at least ten times. Antigen unknown. This specimen belongs to a study of human T cells and chemical hapten exposure. For the study at large: Small differences in pooled library volume mainly drove the variation in TCR yields per sample. Study outcomes and limitations: High-frequency TCRs, those above 1 in 1000, stayed the same after DPC sensitization.

This CDR3 is built from 16 residues. The germline CDR1 and CDR2 sequences are SGHRS and YFSETQ. Trimming removed 1 base from V and 3 bases from J; junction bases left unmatched: 7. The sample's time point: patch test 1, 2 weeks after DPC sensitization. Treatment denoted: therapeutic diphenylcyclopropenone sensitization with weekly scalp DPC. Patients had alopecia, were aged 18 to 70, and were not pregnant. MiXCR was run by TCRdb on the RACE reads, yielding one entry per CDR3 protein. The profile shows about 120,000 distinct CDR3 sequences, 9.5% to 13% of them singletons. This TCR was sampled from a woman aged 50 to 60 with alopecia areata. Some clones in this sample may be carry-over from other donors' samples. The chain recombines TRBV5-1 with TRBJ1-1, with TRBD1 matching over 9 bases. This sample comprised whole blood, obtained in connection with sensitization to the hapten diphenylcyclopropenone (DPC). The CDR3: CASSLWGQGADTEAFF. The CDR3 DNA is TGCGCCAGCAGCTTGTGGGGACAGGGAGCGGACACTGAAGCTTTCTTT.